These T cell receptor beta chains were read from a single sample in a study of molecular identifiers for immune sequencing clone quantification. MiXCR, run by TCRdb on the PCR reads, gives a single entry per CDR3 protein. Seen here are nearly 650,000 distinct CDR3 sequences, roughly 25% observed once, and the top ten hold 0.6% to 0.9%. Sample: naive CD8+ T cells from blood, with Jurkat cell RNA spiked in. The receptor source for this set is a human donor in good health. Some libraries in this study had Jurkat cell RNA spiked in. The CDR3 runs from the conserved cysteine through the conserved F or W. A D gene is named only where the DNA matches it firmly. Clone size is stated in some rows and not others, as once, few, many or a class when expanded.

D: NA
J: TRBJ2-1
V: TRBV4-1
length: 16
size: many
DNA: TGCGCCAGCAGCTTACCGGGACTGAACTCCTACAATGAGCAGTTCTTC
CDR3: CASSLPGLNSYNEQFF

D: TRBD1
J: TRBJ1-3
V: TRBV29-1
length: 14
size: few
DNA: TGCAGCGCCAATACAGGGGGCTCTGGAAACACCATATATTTT
CDR3: CSANTGGSGNTIYF

D: NA
J: TRBJ1-1
V: TRBV9
length: 14
size: many
DNA: TGTGCCAGCAGCGTAGGGGTGTCAATCACTGAAGCTTTCTTT
CDR3: CASSVGVSITEAFF

D: NA
J: TRBJ2-1
V: TRBV28
length: 13
size: many
DNA: TGTGCCAGCAGTTTTTTTCCGTCGGGTGAGCAGTTCTTC
CDR3: CASSFFPSGEQFF

D: NA
J: TRBJ2-1
V: TRBV11-2
length: 18
size: few
DNA: TGTGCCAGCAGCCTGCTAAGCGGGACAACACCTAGGTACAATGAGCAGTTCTTC
CDR3: CASSLLSGTTPRYNEQFF

D: NA
J: TRBJ1-1
V: TRBV24-1
length: 14
size: many
DNA: TGTGCCACCAGAGACCGGGATTCGAACACTGAAGCTTTCTTT
CDR3: CATRDRDSNTEAFF

D: NA
J: TRBJ1-5
V: TRBV7-2
length: 14
size: many
DNA: TGTGCCAGCAGCTCAGGAGGGGACAATCAGCCCCAGCATTTT
CDR3: CASSSGGDNQPQHF

D: TRBD1
J: TRBJ1-1
V: TRBV7-9
length: 15
size: NA
DNA: TGTGCCGGCAGCGGGGGACAGCGGATGAACACTGAAGCTTTCTTT
CDR3: CAGSGGQRMNTEAFF

D: NA
J: TRBJ2-7
V: TRBV4-2
length: 17
size: few
DNA: TGTGCCAGCAGCCAATCCTTGGACGGGTCGAGCTCCTACGAGCAGTACTTC
CDR3: CASSQSLDGSSSYEQYF

D: TRBD2
J: TRBJ2-1
V: TRBV28
length: 16
size: NA
DNA: TGTGCCAGCAGTCCGGGACTAGCGGGGGGGTTGGTTGAGCAGTTCTTC
CDR3: CASSPGLAGGLVEQFF

D: TRBD2
J: TRBJ2-7
V: TRBV7-2
length: 16
size: NA
DNA: TGTGCCAGCAACGAGATAGCGGGAGGTGCCTCCTACGAGCAGTACTTC
CDR3: CASNEIAGGASYEQYF